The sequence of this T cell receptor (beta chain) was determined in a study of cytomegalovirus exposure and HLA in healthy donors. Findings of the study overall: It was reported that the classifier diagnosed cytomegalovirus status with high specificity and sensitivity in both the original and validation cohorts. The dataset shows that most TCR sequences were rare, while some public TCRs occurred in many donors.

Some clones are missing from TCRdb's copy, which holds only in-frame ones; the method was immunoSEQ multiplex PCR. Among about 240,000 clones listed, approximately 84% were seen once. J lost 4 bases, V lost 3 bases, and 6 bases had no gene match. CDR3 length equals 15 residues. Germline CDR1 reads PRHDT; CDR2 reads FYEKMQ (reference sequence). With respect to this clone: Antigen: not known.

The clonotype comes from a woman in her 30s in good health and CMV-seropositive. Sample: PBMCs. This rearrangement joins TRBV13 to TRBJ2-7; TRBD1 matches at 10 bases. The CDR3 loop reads CASSFPGQGSYEQYF. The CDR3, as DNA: TGTGCCAGCAGCTTTCCGGGACAGGGGTCGTACGAGCAGTACTTC.